This entry describes one T cell receptor beta chain. The target antigen is unknown. The data originate from a study of T cells in Graves' hyperthyroidism and ophthalmopathy. Study-level background: The initial diagnosis was the point when peripheral blood was collected, ahead of any treatment. The study's findings and limits: Most thyroid clonotypes with frequency above 0.001 were detected in blood.

What was amplified from RNA transcripts were TCR beta CDR3 regions. HTBI primers were used for first-round RT-PCR of the TCR CDR3. From the multiplex PCR reads, TCRdb called clonotypes with MiXCR, one entry per CDR3 protein. The sample has fewer than 350,000 distinct CDR3 sequences; around 18% are singletons. Trimming left V 7 bases short and J 1 base short, with 13 bases between. CDR1 is SQVTM, CDR2 ANQGSEA, per germline. CDR3 size: 13 residues. Fresh peripheral blood, about 9.6 ml, yielded the PBMCs. Input material: blood. This clonotype was obtained from a woman aged 40 to 49 with Graves' ophthalmopathy. V and J are TRBV29-1 and TRBJ1-1; TRBD1 might be the D (5 bases). The CDR3: CSALGHPNTEAFF. CDR3 sequence (DNA): TGCAGCGCACTTGGACACCCGAACACTGAAGCTTTCTTT.